The 18 T cell receptor beta chains listed next were all sequenced from one sample in a study of T-cell memory formation after mild COVID-19 (dated by TCRdb to 2020 to 2022). Library generation was performed with 5' RACE. Instrument on record: Illumina NovaSeq 6000. TCRdb ran its own pipeline on the public reads, namely fastp trimming at Q25 and MiXCR clone calling, and kept in-frame beta chains. CDR3 protein duplicates are merged, each entry listing the most common genes and DNA. In this sample the table shows fewer than 450,000 distinct CDR3 sequences, less than 25% of which occur a single time. 8.5% to 9% of the sample is held by the ten biggest clonotypes. Specimen: PBMCs or a T cell subset sorted from them (not recorded which). The receptor source for this set is an adult woman who had mild COVID-19 (a few samples of this study predate the infection). The sample titles of this study are shuffled in the database, so cell type and time point are left out; the donor was told from shared clones.

This clonotype was detected only a few times. V usage is TRBV9 and J usage is TRBJ2-2, with TRBD1 matching over 7 bases. Germline-derived CDR1 and CDR2 are SGDLS and YYNGEE. J gave up 6 bases and V 4 bases, and 12 bases lay outside the gene matches. The CDR3 consists of 16 residues. The CDR3 is CASSPLQQGFAGELFF. The CDR3 bases are TGTGCCAGCAGCCCACTTCAACAGGGGTTCGCCGGGGAGCTGTTTTTT.

In this sample, this clonotype turned up a few times. Relative to the germline gene, one junction end is altered; a read error may explain this. V is TRBV20-1 and J is TRBJ2-1, with 7 bases identical to TRBD1. The CDR3 sequence is 15 residues long. The germline V gene has CDR1 DFQATT and CDR2 SNEGSKA (reference sequence). The CDR3 loop reads CSGRPTGVRYNEQFF. The CDR3 DNA reads TGCAGTGGTAGACCCACAGGGGTTAGGTACAATGAGCAGTTCTTC.

The rearrangement uses TRBV7-9 and TRBJ2-1; 8 bases are shared with TRBD2. This CDR3 spans 15 amino acids. Trimming cost V 5 bases and J 6 bases; bases outside gene matches: 9. The germline V gene encodes CDR1 SEHNR and CDR2 FQNEAQ (reference sequence). The CDR3 here is CASSHQAGAPNEQFF. DNA for the CDR3: TGTGCCAGCAGCCATCAAGCGGGAGCACCCAATGAGCAGTTCTTC.

This clonotype has a single count. The CDR3: CASSDRTPGEQYF. In DNA form, the CDR3 reads TGTGCCAGCTCGGACAGGACCCCGGGGGAGCAGTACTTC. This rearrangement joins TRBV6-1 to TRBJ2-7; 7 nucleotides agree with TRBD1. Trimming took 8 bases from V and 7 from J; bases not matched to a gene: 11. Germline V lookup: CDR1 MNHNS, CDR2 SASEGT. The CDR3 is made up of 13 amino acids.

In this sample, this clonotype turned up a few times. This sequence joins TRBV7-2 and TRBJ1-1; D unclear. The CDR3 totals 13 residues. Germline CDR1 is SGHTA and CDR2 is FQGNSA. V lost 7 bases and J lost 7, with 16 bases in between. As DNA, the CDR3 is TGTGCCAGCACCCAACCTCCCAGTAGTGAAGCTTTCTTT. Its protein product is CASTQPPSSEAFF.

This clonotype was seen at least ten times. The chain recombines TRBV9 with TRBJ2-7; a weak D match, TRBD1 (6 bases). V was shortened by 3 bases and J by 2 bases, with 12 bases between the two germline ends. Germline V gene sequence: CDR1 SGDLS, CDR2 YYNGEE. The CDR3 consists of 14 residues. As DNA, the CDR3 is TGTGCCAGCAGCGAAAGGGACACTACCTACGAGCAGTACTTC. Translated: CASSERDTTYEQYF.

V is TRBV4-2 and J is TRBJ2-2; D gene uncertain. In germline, CDR1 is LGHNA, CDR2 YNFKEQ. This CDR3 region has 16 residues. The V and J ends lost 0 bases and 6 bases respectively, with 14 bases between them. CDR3 sequence reads: CASSQEVPPSPGELFF. The CDR3 region has the DNA TGTGCCAGCAGCCAAGAGGTCCCACCTAGTCCCGGGGAGCTGTTTTTT.

The chain recombines TRBV27 with TRBJ2-2; 7 nucleotides line up with TRBD2. The V and J ends lost 2 bases and 0 bases, in that order; junction bases with no gene match: 6. This CDR3 region has 17 residues. Germline V CDR1 and CDR2: MNHEY, SMNVEV (reference sequence). The CDR3, as DNA: TGTGCCAGCAGTTTAGCGGGGGTGAACGCGAACACCGGGGAGCTGTTTTTT. Amino acids: CASSLAGVNANTGELFF.

The V gene is TRBV18, the J gene TRBJ1-2; TRBD1 matches at 9 bases. Germline CDR1 is KGHSH and CDR2 is LQKENI. CDR3 length: 16 residues. J lost 3 bases, V lost 8 bases, and 13 bases had no gene match. CDR3 amino acids: CASKRFRDRADYGYTF. CDR3 nucleotide sequence: TGTGCCAGCAAACGATTCCGGGACAGGGCGGACTATGGCTACACCTTC.

The chain uses TRBV20-1 and TRBJ2-1; 7 bases match TRBD2. The CDR3 runs 14 residues. CDR1 and CDR2 (germline): DFQATT, SNEGSKA (reference sequence). After removal of 0 bases from V and 4 bases from J, the junction contained 3 bases not matched to a gene. CDR3: CSARDPSGYNEQFF. The CDR3 bases are TGCAGTGCTAGAGACCCTAGCGGATACAATGAGCAGTTCTTC.

The genes are TRBV2 and TRBJ2-4; 9 nucleotides line up with TRBD2. This CDR3 comprises 17 residues. Germline CDR1 SNHLY, CDR2 FYNNEI. V shed 2 bases and J 0 bases; nucleotides not matched to a gene: 5. The chain's CDR3 is CASSERSGGIAKNIQYF. CDR3 coding DNA: TGTGCCAGCAGTGAAAGGAGCGGGGGGATAGCCAAAAACATTCAGTACTTC.

V gene TRBV27 combines with J gene TRBJ2-2, with 7 bases lining up with TRBD1. Trimming took 3 bases from V and 7 from J; bases not matched to a gene: 8. The CDR3 is made up of 15 amino acids. CDR1 is MNHEY, CDR2 SMNVEV, per germline (reference sequence). The CDR3 protein is CASSLDRRTFGELFF. CDR3 coding DNA: TGTGCCAGCAGTTTGGACAGGAGAACTTTCGGGGAGCTGTTTTTT.

This chain joins TRBV6-2 or TRBV6-3 and TRBJ2-5; D not certain. This CDR3 contains 11 residues. Germline lookup yields CDR1 MNHEY and CDR2 SVGEGT. Deletions cut 7 bases from V and 5 bases from J, with 8 bases between. Here the CDR3 DNA reads TGTGCCAGCACCCATGGGGAGACCCAGTACTTC. Its translation is CASTHGETQYF.

This clonotype appeared a few times. V is TRBV20-1 and J is TRBJ2-7, with no clear D. Trimming took 1 base from V and 1 from J, leaving 8 bases between them. CDR1 is DFQATT, CDR2 SNEGSKA, per germline (reference sequence). CDR3 size: 13 residues. DNA for the CDR3: TGCAGTGCTAGAGTAGGGCCTTCCTACGAGCAGTACTTC. Translated: CSARVGPSYEQYF.

The CDR3 region has the DNA TGTGCCAGCAGAGGGGGGTCGGTGAGCACCGGGGAGCTGTTTTTT. Its translation: CASRGGSVSTGELFF. This chain links TRBV9 with TRBJ2-2; D is tentatively TRBD1 or TRBD2 (6 bases each). In germline, CDR1 is SGDLS, CDR2 YYNGEE. Trimming removed 5 bases at V and 4 bases at J, with 15 bases between. CDR3 length: 15 residues.

This clonotype was seen a few times. J is TRBJ2-1 and V is TRBV12-3 or TRBV12-4, with 8 bases aligning to TRBD2. The CDR3 runs to 15 residues. V trimming: 6 bases; J trimming: 12 bases; junction bases outside the gene matches: 16. The CDR3: CASSPDIAGRSGQFF. In DNA, the CDR3 is TGTGCCAGCAGCCCAGACATAGCGGGGCGGTCAGGGCAGTTCTTC.

This clonotype was picked up a small number of times. The rearrangement uses TRBV11-3 and TRBJ1-1; no definite D call. The V end was cut by 1 base, the J end by 1 base, with 10 bases between. This CDR3 comprises 15 residues. Looked up from germline, CDR1 is SGHNT and CDR2 is YENEEA. The CDR3: CASSLGRGTNTEAFF. In DNA, the CDR3 is TGTGCCAGCAGCTTAGGCAGAGGTACGAACACTGAAGCTTTCTTT. Looking up the rest from reference TRBV11-3 and TRBJ1-1 gives the full variable domain: EAGVVQSPRYKIIEKKQPVAFWCNPISGHNTLYWYLQNLGQGPELLIRYENEEAVDDSQLPKDRFSAERLKGVDSTLKIQPAELGDSAVYLCASSLGRGTNTEAFFGQGTRLTVV.

This sequence joins TRBV6-5 and TRBJ2-5; 9 bases line up with TRBD1. J gave up 5 bases and V 3 bases, and 10 bases lay outside the gene matches. This CDR3 has 16 amino acids. Germline V gives CDR1 MNHEY, CDR2 SVGAGI. The CDR3 region has the DNA TGTGCCAGCAGTTATTCCGGGACAGGGAGTCAGGAGACCCAGTACTTC. Protein sequence: CASSYSGTGSQETQYF.